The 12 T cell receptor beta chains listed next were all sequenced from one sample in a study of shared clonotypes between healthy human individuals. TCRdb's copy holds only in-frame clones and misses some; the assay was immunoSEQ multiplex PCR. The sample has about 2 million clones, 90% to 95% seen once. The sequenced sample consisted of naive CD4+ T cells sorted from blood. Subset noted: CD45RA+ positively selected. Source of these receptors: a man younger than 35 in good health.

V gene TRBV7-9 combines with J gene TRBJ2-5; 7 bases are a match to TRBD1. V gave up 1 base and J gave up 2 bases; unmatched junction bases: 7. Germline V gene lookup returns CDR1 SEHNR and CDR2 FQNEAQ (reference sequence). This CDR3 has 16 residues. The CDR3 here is CASSLGLGQIQETQYF. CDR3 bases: TGTGCCAGCAGCTTAGGGTTGGGACAGATTCAAGAGACCCAGTACTTC.

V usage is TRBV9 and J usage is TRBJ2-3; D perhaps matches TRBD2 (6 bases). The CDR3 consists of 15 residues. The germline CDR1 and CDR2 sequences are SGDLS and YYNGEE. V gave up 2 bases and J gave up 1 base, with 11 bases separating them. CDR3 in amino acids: CASSVMSSGTDTQYF. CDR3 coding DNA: TGTGCCAGCAGCGTTATGTCTAGCGGCACAGATACGCAGTATTTT.

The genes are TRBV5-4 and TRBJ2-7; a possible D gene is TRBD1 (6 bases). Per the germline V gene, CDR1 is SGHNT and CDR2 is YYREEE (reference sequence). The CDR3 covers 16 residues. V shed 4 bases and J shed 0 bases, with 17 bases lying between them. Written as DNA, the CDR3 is TGTGCCAGCAGCCCACTCCCAGGGGAGAGCTCCTACGAGCAGTACTTC. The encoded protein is CASSPLPGESSYEQYF.

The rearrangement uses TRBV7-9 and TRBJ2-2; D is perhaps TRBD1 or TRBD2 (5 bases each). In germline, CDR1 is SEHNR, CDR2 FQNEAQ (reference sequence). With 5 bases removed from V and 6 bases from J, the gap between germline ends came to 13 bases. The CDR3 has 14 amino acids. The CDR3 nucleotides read TGTGCCAGCAGCCCCGGGACCTTCTCCGGGGAGCTGTTTTTT. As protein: CASSPGTFSGELFF.

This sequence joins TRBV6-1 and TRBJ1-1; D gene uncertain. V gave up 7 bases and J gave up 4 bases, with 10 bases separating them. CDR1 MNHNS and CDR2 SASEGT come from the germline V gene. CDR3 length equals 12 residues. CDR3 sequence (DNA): TGTGCCAGCAATTGGGAGTTCACTGAAGCTTTCTTT. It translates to CASNWEFTEAFF.

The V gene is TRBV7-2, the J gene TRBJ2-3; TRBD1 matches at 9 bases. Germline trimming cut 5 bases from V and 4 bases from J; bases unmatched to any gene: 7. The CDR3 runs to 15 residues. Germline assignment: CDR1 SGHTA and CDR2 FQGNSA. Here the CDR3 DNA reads TGTGCCAGCAGCGCGCTGGGACAGGGCTCAGATACGCAGTATTTT. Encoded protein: CASSALGQGSDTQYF. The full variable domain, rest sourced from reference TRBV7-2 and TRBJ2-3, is GAGVSQSPSNKVTEKGKDVELRCDPISGHTALYWYRQSLGQGLEFLIYFQGNSAPDKSGLPSDRFSAERTGGSVSTLTIQRTQQEDSAVYLCASSALGQGSDTQYFGPGTRLTVL.

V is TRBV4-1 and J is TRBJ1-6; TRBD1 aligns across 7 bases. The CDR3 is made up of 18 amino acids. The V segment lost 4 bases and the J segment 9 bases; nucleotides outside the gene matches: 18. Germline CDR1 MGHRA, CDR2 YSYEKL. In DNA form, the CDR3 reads TGCGCCAGCAGCCCCTCCCCCCCCCAGGGGGTTTTGTTTTCACCCCTCCACTTT. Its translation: CASSPSPPQGVLFSPLHF.

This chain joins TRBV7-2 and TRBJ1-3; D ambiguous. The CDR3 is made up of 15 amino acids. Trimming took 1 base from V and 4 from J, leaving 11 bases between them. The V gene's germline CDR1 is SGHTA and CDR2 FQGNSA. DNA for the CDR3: TGTGCCAGCAGCTTAGATAAAGGGAAAGGAAACACCATATATTTT. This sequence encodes CASSLDKGKGNTIYF.

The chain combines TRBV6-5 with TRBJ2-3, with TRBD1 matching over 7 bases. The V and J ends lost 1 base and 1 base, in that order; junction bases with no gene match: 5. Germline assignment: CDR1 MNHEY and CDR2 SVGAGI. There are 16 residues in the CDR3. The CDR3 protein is CASSYLRGPGTDTQYF. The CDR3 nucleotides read TGTGCCAGCAGTTACTTGAGGGGGCCGGGCACAGATACGCAGTATTTT.

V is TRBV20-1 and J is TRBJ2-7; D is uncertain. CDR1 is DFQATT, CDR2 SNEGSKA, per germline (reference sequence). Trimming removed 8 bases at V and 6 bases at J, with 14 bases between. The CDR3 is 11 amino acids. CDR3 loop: CSTILVGEQYF. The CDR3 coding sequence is TGCAGTACTATTCTTGTTGGCGAGCAGTACTTC.

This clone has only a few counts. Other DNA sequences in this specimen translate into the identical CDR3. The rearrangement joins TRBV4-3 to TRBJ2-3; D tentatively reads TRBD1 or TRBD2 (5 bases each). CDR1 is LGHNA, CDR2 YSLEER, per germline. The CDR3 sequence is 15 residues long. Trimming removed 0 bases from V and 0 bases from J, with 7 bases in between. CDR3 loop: CASSQDWGSTDTQYF. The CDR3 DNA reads TGCGCCAGCAGCCAAGATTGGGGGAGCACAGATACGCAGTATTTT.

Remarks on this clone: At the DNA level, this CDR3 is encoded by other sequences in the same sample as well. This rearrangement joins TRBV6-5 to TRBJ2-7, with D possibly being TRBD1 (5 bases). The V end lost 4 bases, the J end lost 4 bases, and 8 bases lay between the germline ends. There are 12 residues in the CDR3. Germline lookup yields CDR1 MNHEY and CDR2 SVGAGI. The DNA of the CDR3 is TGTGCCAGCAGTTCCCGGACATACGAGCAGTACTTC. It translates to CASSSRTYEQYF.